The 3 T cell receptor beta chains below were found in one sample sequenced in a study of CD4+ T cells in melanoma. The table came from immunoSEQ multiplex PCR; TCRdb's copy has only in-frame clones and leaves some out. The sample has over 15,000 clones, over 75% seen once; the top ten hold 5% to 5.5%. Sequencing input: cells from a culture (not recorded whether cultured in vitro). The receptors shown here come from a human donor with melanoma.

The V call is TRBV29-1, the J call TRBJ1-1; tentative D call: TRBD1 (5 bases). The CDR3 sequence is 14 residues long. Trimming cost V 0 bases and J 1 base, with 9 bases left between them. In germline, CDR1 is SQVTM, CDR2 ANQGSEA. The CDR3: CSVEEDGGNTEAFF. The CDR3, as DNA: TGCAGCGTTGAAGAAGATGGGGGGAACACTGAAGCTTTCTTT.

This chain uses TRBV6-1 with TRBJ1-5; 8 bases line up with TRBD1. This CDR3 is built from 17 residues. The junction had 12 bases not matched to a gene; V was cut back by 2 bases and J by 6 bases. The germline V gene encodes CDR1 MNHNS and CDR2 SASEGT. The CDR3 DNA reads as TGTGCCAGCAGTGAAAGGCGGACAGGGTGGGTCCGTCAGCCCCAGCATTTT. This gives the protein CASSERRTGWVRQPQHF.

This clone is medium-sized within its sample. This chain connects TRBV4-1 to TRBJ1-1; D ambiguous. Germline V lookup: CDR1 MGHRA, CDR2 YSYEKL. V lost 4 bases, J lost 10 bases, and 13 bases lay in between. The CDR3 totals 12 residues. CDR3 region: CASSRPGPGAFF. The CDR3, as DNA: TGCGCCAGCAGCCGGCCCGGGCCCGGAGCTTTCTTT.